This TCR beta chain came from a study of graft-versus-host responses after intestinal transplantation. For the study at large: Recipients received multivisceral, liver-intestinal, or isolated intestinal transplants. Among the recipients, all got anti-thymocyte globulin induction and then tacrolimus and steroids for approximately 3 years.

Concerning this clone itself: Its antigen is not identified.

The table came from immunoSEQ multiplex PCR; TCRdb's copy has only in-frame clones and leaves some out. The sample comprises 130,000 to 150,000 clones, 92% of which are singletons, and about 0.19% rests with the top ten. The sequence was collected from a human donor who received an intestinal transplant. Sequencing was performed on unstimulated CD4+ T cells sorted from spleen or lymph node cells, taken before intestinal transplant.

The CDR3 is CAISDSTTDTQYF. The CDR3 DNA follows: TGTGCCATCAGTGACTCGACAACAGATACGCAGTATTTT. This sequence joins TRBV10-3 and TRBJ2-3; D is undetermined. The CDR3 length is 13 residues. Trimming took off 3 bases at V and 3 bases at J, with 7 bases between the two ends. CDR1 is ENHRY and CDR2 is SYGVKD in the germline V gene.